Here is one T cell receptor (beta chain) with its context. The germline CDR1 and CDR2 sequences are MNHEY and SVGAGI. This CDR3 is built from 15 residues. V trimming: 5 bases; J trimming: 7 bases; junction bases outside the gene matches: 7. The data belong to a study of cytomegalovirus exposure and HLA in healthy donors. PCR used 60 Vbeta primers and 13 Jbeta primers. Assay used: immunoSEQ multiplex PCR; TCRdb lists only in-frame clones, some missing. The repertoire has about 99,000 clones, 78% of them found once; the top ten carry 1.5% to 2%. Sequencing input: PBMCs. This receptor was obtained from a woman aged 40-49 years in good health and CMV-seronegative. The chain links TRBV6-5 to TRBJ2-1; the match to TRBD2 covers 11 bases. CDR3 sequence: CASSALGTSGNEQFF. The CDR3 nucleotides read TGTGCCAGCAGTGCGCTCGGGACTAGCGGTAATGAGCAGTTCTTC.